Listed below are T cell receptor beta chains from one sample, sequenced in a study of blood T cell dynamics during melanoma immunotherapy. TCRdb keeps only in-frame clones here, not all; method: immunoSEQ multiplex PCR. The sample consists of approximately 10,000 clones, around 87% of them appearing once. The sequencing here drew on blood, taken from a patient treated with checkpoint blockade. These receptors originate from a human donor with melanoma. The CDR3 runs from the conserved cysteine through the conserved F or W. The D gene is left open where the match is weak. Rows may omit the clone size; those that give it use once, few, many or a size class.

TRBJ2-2	TRBV7-6	15	-	TRBD1	CASSLGQGGTGELFF	TGTGCCAGCAGCTTAGGACAGGGGGGAACCGGGGAGCTGTTTTTT
TRBJ1-1	TRBV15	14	-	TRBD1	CATSTGTGYFEAFF	TGTGCCACCAGCACCGGGACAGGGTATTTCGAAGCTTTCTTT
TRBJ1-2	TRBV6-5	13	-	-	CASRSPRGGGYTF	TGTGCCAGCAGATCGCCCCGAGGGGGAGGCTACACCTTC
TRBJ2-3	TRBV5-6	18	-	TRBD2	CASSSLKTSGRITDTQYF	TGTGCCAGCAGCTCTCTAAAGACTAGCGGGCGAATCACAGATACGCAGTATTTT
TRBJ2-7	TRBV14	17	-	-	CASSQAPPPETVYEQYF	TGTGCCAGCAGCCAAGCTCCACCCCCGGAGACCGTCTACGAGCAGTACTTC
TRBJ1-1	TRBV9	14	-	-	CASSSSVGSTEAFF	TGTGCCAGCAGCTCCTCAGTAGGATCCACTGAAGCTTTCTTT
TRBJ1-1	TRBV5-4	13	once	-	CASSFDPGTEAFF	TGTGCCAGCAGCTTTGACCCGGGCACTGAAGCTTTCTTT
TRBJ1-5	TRBV2	14	few	-	CASGSQGSNQPQHF	TGTGCCAGCGGATCGCAGGGGAGCAATCAGCCCCAGCATTTT
TRBJ1-1	TRBV18	17	-	-	CASSVEYFKPENTEAFF	TGTGCCAGCTCAGTTGAATACTTTAAACCCGAGAACACTGAAGCTTTCTTT
TRBJ1-5	TRBV30	15	-	-	CAWSAPGGLRQPQHF	TGTGCCTGGAGTGCGCCTGGGGGTCTTAGACAGCCCCAGCATTTT
TRBJ1-6	TRBV30	16	once	-	CAWTSREAYYNSPLHF	TGTGCCTGGACCTCCCGGGAGGCTTACTATAATTCACCCCTCCACTTT
TRBJ2-5	TRBV6-1	15	-	TRBD1	CASSLDRGPWETQYF	TGTGCCAGCTCATTGGACAGGGGGCCGTGGGAGACCCAGTACTTC
TRBJ1-2	TRBV29-1	10	-	-	CSVSVYGYTF	TGCAGCGTGAGCGTCTATGGCTACACCTTC
TRBJ2-5	TRBV9	15	-	-	CASSVGTNLQETQYF	TGTGCCAGCAGCGTAGGGACTAATCTCCAAGAGACCCAGTACTTC
TRBJ1-2	TRBV2	14	-	-	CASNEILVSNGYTF	TGTGCCAGCAACGAGATCTTAGTTTCCAATGGCTACACCTTC
TRBJ2-3	TRBV5-1	13	-	-	CASSFPRTDTQYF	TGCGCCAGCAGCTTTCCCCGCACAGATACGCAGTATTTT
TRBJ2-7	TRBV4-2	14	-	-	CASSQGQGRDEQYF	TGTGCCAGCAGCCAGGGTCAGGGGCGGGACGAGCAGTACTTC
TRBJ1-1	TRBV30	16	-	-	CAWSGFGVRENTEAFF	TGTGCCTGGAGTGGGTTTGGAGTGAGGGAGAACACTGAAGCTTTCTTT
TRBJ1-1	TRBV5-8	14	-	TRBD1	CASSLLQGSTEAFF	TGTGCCAGCAGCTTGTTACAGGGGAGCACTGAAGCTTTCTTT
TRBJ2-5	TRBV7-9	15	-	TRBD2	CASTPSLAVEETQYF	TGTGCCAGCACCCCGTCCCTAGCGGTAGAAGAGACCCAGTACTTC
TRBJ2-5	TRBV10-3	12	-	-	CAISESIETQYF	TGTGCCATCAGTGAGTCGATAGAGACCCAGTACTTC
TRBJ2-7	TRBV5-4	12	-	-	CASSPVGGEQYF	TGTGCCAGCAGCCCCGTTGGGGGCGAGCAGTACTTC
TRBJ2-5	TRBV9	16	once	TRBD2	CASSPRGAGALETQYF	TGTGCCAGCAGCCCCCGTGGAGCGGGAGCGCTAGAGACCCAGTACTTC
TRBJ2-3	TRBV19	15	-	-	CASSTGHSSTDTQYF	TGTGCCAGTAGTACGGGACACTCTAGCACAGATACGCAGTATTTT
TRBJ2-6	TRBV6-5	15	-	-	CASSYTGYGANVLTF	TGTGCCAGCAGTTATACAGGGTACGGGGCCAACGTCCTGACTTTC
TRBJ2-1	TRBV10-3	13	few	TRBD2	CAVLAGVANEQFF	TGTGCCGTACTAGCGGGAGTGGCCAATGAGCAGTTCTTC
TRBJ1-1	TRBV7-6	15	-	-	CASSLEPEPNTEAFF	TGTGCCAGCAGCTTAGAGCCAGAACCAAACACTGAAGCTTTCTTT
TRBJ2-4	TRBV6-1	17	-	-	CASSEAAGRVTKNIQYF	TGTGCCAGCAGTGAAGCGGCGGGTAGGGTAACCAAAAACATTCAGTACTTC
TRBJ1-3	TRBV5-1	14	-	-	CASSLDGAGNTIYF	TGCGCCAGCAGCTTGGACGGGGCGGGAAACACCATATATTTT
TRBJ2-5	TRBV27	18	-	TRBD2	CASSPNPNSLAGGETQYF	TGTGCCAGCAGCCCCAATCCCAACTCACTAGCGGGAGGAGAGACCCAGTACTTC
TRBJ1-1	TRBV5-8	15	-	TRBD1	CASSPRDRGGTEAFF	TGTGCCAGCAGCCCCCGGGACAGGGGGGGAACTGAAGCTTTCTTT
TRBJ1-1	TRBV27	13	once	-	CASSLMTDTEAFF	TGTGCCAGCAGTTTAATGACAGACACTGAAGCTTTCTTT
TRBJ2-5	TRBV4-1	17	-	TRBD1	CASSQVYRGRGRETQYF	TGCGCCAGCAGCCAGGTGTACCGGGGCAGGGGGCGAGAGACCCAGTACTTC
TRBJ2-4	TRBV5-1	16	-	-	CASTPVGNLAKNIQYF	TGCGCCAGCACCCCCGTTGGAAACCTAGCCAAAAACATTCAGTACTTC
TRBJ2-5	TRBV7-7	15	-	TRBD1	CASSLERTGKETQYF	TGTGCTAGCAGCTTAGAGCGGACAGGGAAAGAGACCCAGTACTTC
TRBJ2-3	TRBV6-5	12	-	-	CASSQEGDTQYF	TGTGCCAGCAGCCAGGAGGGAGATACGCAGTATTTT
TRBJ2-1	TRBV18	16	-	TRBD2	CASSPFSGTTYNEQFF	TGTGCCAGCTCACCTTTTAGCGGGACGACCTACAATGAGCAGTTCTTC
TRBJ1-1	TRBV25-1	16	-	-	CASSDPATGTYTEAFF	TGTGCCAGCAGTGACCCCGCCACAGGGACATACACTGAAGCTTTCTTT
TRBJ2-3	TRBV30	13	-	TRBD1	CAWTGGGTDTQYF	TGTGCCTGGACAGGGGGCGGCACAGATACGCAGTATTTT
TRBJ2-7	TRBV27	15	-	-	CASSGSGPNSYEQYF	TGTGCCAGCAGTGGGAGCGGCCCCAACTCCTACGAGCAGTACTTC
TRBJ1-1	TRBV6-5	15	-	TRBD1	CASSYPRQGYTEAFF	TGTGCCAGCAGTTACCCCCGACAGGGATATACTGAAGCTTTCTTT
TRBJ2-7	TRBV7-2	15	-	-	CASSLQWRESYEQYF	TGTGCCAGCAGCTTACAGTGGCGAGAGTCTTACGAGCAGTACTTC
TRBJ1-2	TRBV7-9	13	-	-	CAGGRGGVEGYTF	TGTGCCGGCGGCAGGGGCGGTGTCGAGGGCTACACCTTC
TRBJ2-7	TRBV14	15	-	-	CASSQDSGSSYEQYF	TGTGCCAGCAGCCAAGATTCCGGCTCCTCCTACGAGCAGTACTTC
TRBJ2-7	TRBV6-1	12	-	-	CASSERAYEQYF	TGTGCCAGCAGTGAACGGGCCTACGAGCAGTACTTC
TRBJ2-1	TRBV7-2	12	-	-	CASSLDNNEQFF	TGTGCCAGCAGCTTAGACAACAATGAGCAGTTCTTC
TRBJ2-5	TRBV5-1	11	once	-	CASSLEETQYF	TGCGCCAGCAGCTTGGAAGAGACCCAGTACTTC
TRBJ1-5	TRBV6-1	14	-	TRBD1	CASSGQGIWEPQHF	TGTGCCAGCAGTGGACAGGGGATTTGGGAGCCCCAGCATTTT
TRBJ1-2	TRBV11-1	15	-	TRBD1	CASSLTGDSNYGYTF	TGTGCCAGCAGCCTTACAGGGGACTCTAACTATGGCTACACCTTC
TRBJ1-2	TRBV6-4	16	-	-	CASSDSWPGAHYGYTF	TGTGCCAGCAGTGACTCGTGGCCGGGGGCCCACTATGGCTACACCTTC
TRBJ2-1	TRBV9	17	-	TRBD2	CASSVVGSGGGKNEQFF	TGTGCCAGCAGCGTAGTAGGGAGCGGGGGGGGAAAGAATGAGCAGTTCTTC